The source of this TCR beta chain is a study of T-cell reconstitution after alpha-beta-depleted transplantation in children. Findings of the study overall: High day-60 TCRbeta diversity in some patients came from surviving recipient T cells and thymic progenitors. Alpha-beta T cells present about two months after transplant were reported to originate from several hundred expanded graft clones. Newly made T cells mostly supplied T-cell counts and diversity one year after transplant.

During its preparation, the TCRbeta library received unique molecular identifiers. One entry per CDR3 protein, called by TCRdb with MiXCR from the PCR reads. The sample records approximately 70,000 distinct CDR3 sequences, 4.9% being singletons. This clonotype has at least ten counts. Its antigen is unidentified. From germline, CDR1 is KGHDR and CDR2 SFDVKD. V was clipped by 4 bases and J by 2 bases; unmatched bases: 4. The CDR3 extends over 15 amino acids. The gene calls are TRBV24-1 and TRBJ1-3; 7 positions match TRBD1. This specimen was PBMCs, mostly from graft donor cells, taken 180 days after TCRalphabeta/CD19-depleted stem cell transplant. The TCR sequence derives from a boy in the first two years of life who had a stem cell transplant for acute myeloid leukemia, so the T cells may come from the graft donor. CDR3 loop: CATSDPGQPGNTIYF. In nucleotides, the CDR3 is TGTGCCACCAGTGACCCGGGACAGCCTGGAAACACCATATATTTT.